This T cell receptor beta chain was found in a study of cytomegalovirus exposure and HLA in healthy donors. PCR amplification relied on 60 Vbeta primers (plus 13 Jbeta primers). Sequencing was performed with immunoSEQ multiplex PCR; in TCRdb, only in-frame clones are kept and a portion is missing. Seen here are about 140,000 clones, about 61% observed once, and the top ten hold less than 2%. The CDR3 is 13 residues long. CDR1 and CDR2 from the germline V gene are SEHNR and FQNEAQ (reference sequence). Trimming left V 5 bases short and J 7 bases short, with 15 bases between. This clone appeared a single time.

Source material: PBMCs. The chain combines TRBV7-9 with TRBJ2-7, with D perhaps TRBD2 (7 bases). The TCR comes from a male donor in good health and CMV-seronegative. This CDR3 reads CASSLPGGYEQYF. CDR3 DNA sequence: TGTGCCAGCAGCCTTCCGGGGGGCTATGAGCAGTACTTC.